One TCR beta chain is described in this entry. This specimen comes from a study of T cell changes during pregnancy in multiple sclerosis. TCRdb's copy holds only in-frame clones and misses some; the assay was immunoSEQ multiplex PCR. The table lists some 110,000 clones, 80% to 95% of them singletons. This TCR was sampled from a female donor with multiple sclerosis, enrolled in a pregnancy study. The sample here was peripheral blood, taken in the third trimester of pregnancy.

As DNA, the CDR3 is TGTGCCAGCAGCCAAGACAGGGGGCTAGATACGCAGTATTTT. Translating gives CASSQDRGLDTQYF. This sequence joins TRBV14 and TRBJ2-3; 8 positions match TRBD1. After removal of 0 bases from V and 5 bases from J, the junction contained 1 base not matched to a gene. The germline V gene encodes CDR1 SGHDN and CDR2 FVKESK. This CDR3 is 14 amino acids long. Supplemented by reference TRBV14 and TRBJ2-3, the full variable domain reads EAGVTQFPSHSVIEKGQTVTLRCDPISGHDNLYWYRRVMGKEIKFLLHFVKESKQDESGMPNNRFLAERTGGTYSTLKVQPAELEDSGVYFCASSQDRGLDTQYFGPGTRLTVL.